The next 19 T cell receptor beta chains were all read from a single sample in a study of cytomegalovirus exposure and HLA in healthy donors. Only in-frame clones appear in the TCRdb table, and some are missing; sequencing was by immunoSEQ multiplex PCR. The sample carries more than 150,000 clones, approximately 84% recorded once. The specimen was PBMCs. These receptors originate from a man aged 18 to 35 in good health and CMV-seropositive.

The table lists this clone with a few counts. The sample contains more than one DNA sequence encoding this CDR3. This sequence joins TRBV7-3 and TRBJ2-1; 8 bases fit TRBD2. The V and J ends lost 4 bases and 8 bases, in that order; junction bases with no gene match: 1. The CDR3 has 12 residues. The germline V gene encodes CDR1 SGHTA and CDR2 FQGTGA. As DNA, the CDR3 is TGTGCCAGCAGCTCGGGACTAGATGAGCAGTTCTTC. Translating gives CASSSGLDEQFF.

The CDR3 coding sequence is TGCGCCAGCAGCCTGACAGGGGGCGGCACTGAAGCTTTCTTT. The encoded protein is CASSLTGGGTEAFF. This chain links TRBV5-1 with TRBJ1-1; TRBD1 matches at 10 bases. CDR1 and CDR2 (germline): SGHRS, YFSETQ. V was clipped by 4 bases and J by 4 bases; unmatched bases: 4. The CDR3 covers 14 residues.

This chain joins TRBV29-1 and TRBJ2-1, with D hard to call. V lost 4 bases to trimming and J lost 0 bases, with 10 bases between them. CDR3 length equals 14 residues. Germline V gene lookup returns CDR1 SQVTM and CDR2 ANQGSEA. DNA for the CDR3: TGCAGCGTTGTGCGCGGAACCTCCTACAATGAGCAGTTCTTC. This translates into CSVVRGTSYNEQFF.

The chain carries TRBV4-2 and TRBJ1-2; the match to TRBD1 covers 9 bases. V lost 0 bases, J lost 8 bases, and 7 bases stayed unmatched. Germline V gives CDR1 LGHNA, CDR2 YNFKEQ. The CDR3 has 15 amino acids. DNA of the CDR3: TGTGCCAGCAGCCAAGAAAGGGGACAGGGCCGGGGCTACACCTTC. Translating gives CASSQERGQGRGYTF.

The chain couples TRBV19 to TRBJ2-7; 7 nucleotides match TRBD1. The CDR3 is made up of 15 amino acids. V lost 1 base and J lost 0; bases outside the gene matches: 3. The V gene's germline CDR1 is LNHDA and CDR2 SQIVND (reference sequence). The CDR3 sequence: CASSIGGDSSYEQYF. Written as DNA, the CDR3 is TGTGCCAGTAGTATAGGTGGGGACAGCTCCTACGAGCAGTACTTC.

The chain joins TRBV20-1 to TRBJ1-2; no clear D gene. V was shortened by 5 bases and J by 3 bases, with 4 bases between the two germline ends. CDR1 is DFQATT, CDR2 SNEGSKA, per germline (reference sequence). This CDR3 is 10 amino acids long. CDR3 bases: TGCAGTGCTTTCTACTATGGCTACACCTTC. Its translation: CSAFYYGYTF.

The chain couples TRBV13 to TRBJ2-1; TRBD2 matches at 10 bases. The CDR3 is 16 amino acids. Losses at the gene ends were 2 bases for V and 7 bases for J; bases not matched to a gene: 8. The germline CDR1 and CDR2 sequences are PRHDT and FYEKMQ (reference sequence). CDR3 sequence: CASSLSSGSRGNEQFF. The CDR3 bases are TGTGCCAGCAGCTTATCTAGCGGGAGTAGGGGGAATGAGCAGTTCTTC.

The chain couples TRBV4-3 to TRBJ2-1; 9 bases match TRBD2. CDR3 length equals 16 residues. Per the germline V gene, CDR1 is LGHNA and CDR2 is YSLEER. V trimming: 2 bases; J trimming: 1 base; junction bases outside the gene matches: 3. The CDR3: CASSQLSGSSYNEQFF. CDR3 DNA sequence: TGCGCCAGCAGCCAACTTAGCGGGAGTTCCTACAATGAGCAGTTCTTC.

V is TRBV6-6 and J is TRBJ2-1; 7 bases match TRBD1. Germline loops: CDR1 MNHNY, CDR2 SVGAGI (reference sequence). With 7 bases clipped from V and 5 bases from J, the junction kept 8 bases outside the gene matches. The CDR3 consists of 14 residues. CDR3 in DNA: TGTGCCAGCACCAGACAGGGAAGAGACAATGAGCAGTTCTTC. Encoded protein: CASTRQGRDNEQFF.

This sequence joins TRBV7-2 and TRBJ2-2, with unresolved D. Trimming took 1 base from V and 6 from J, leaving 6 bases between them. CDR3 length equals 13 residues. CDR1 and CDR2 (germline): SGHTA, FQGNSA. This chain's CDR3 is CASSLGPSGELFF. In nucleotides, the CDR3 is TGTGCCAGCAGCTTAGGGCCGTCCGGGGAGCTGTTTTTT. The variable domain in full, with the rest retrieved from reference TRBV7-2 and TRBJ2-2, is GAGVSQSPSNKVTEKGKDVELRCDPISGHTALYWYRQSLGQGLEFLIYFQGNSAPDKSGLPSDRFSAERTGGSVSTLTIQRTQQEDSAVYLCASSLGPSGELFFGEGSRLTVL.

This clone appeared a few times. The V gene is TRBV7-7, the J gene TRBJ2-7; tentatively, D is TRBD2 (5 bases). The CDR3 is made up of 13 amino acids. The V and J ends lost 5 bases and 4 bases respectively, with 12 bases between them. CDR1 is SSHAT, CDR2 FNYEAQ, per germline (reference sequence). The CDR3 DNA sequence: TGTGCCAGCAGCCCCGGGGTGGGGTACGAGCAGTACTTC. Translated, it gives CASSPGVGYEQYF.

The chain uses TRBV18 and TRBJ2-2; maybe TRBD2 (6 bases). The V gene's germline CDR1 is KGHSH and CDR2 LQKENI. V was shortened by 8 bases and J by 2 bases, with 18 bases between the two germline ends. There are 16 residues in the CDR3. This CDR3 reads CASASANWDNTGELFF. CDR3 in DNA: TGTGCCAGCGCTAGCGCGAACTGGGATAACACCGGGGAGCTGTTTTTT.

The V gene is TRBV5-4, the J gene TRBJ1-1, with 9 bases lining up with TRBD1. CDR3 length: 15 residues. Germline-derived CDR1 and CDR2 are SGHNT and YYREEE (reference sequence). Unmatched junction bases numbered 5, after V lost 0 bases and J lost 5 bases. CDR3 sequence: CASSLEQGAGTEAFF. CDR3 nucleotides: TGTGCCAGCAGCTTGGAACAGGGGGCAGGAACTGAAGCTTTCTTT.

The genes are TRBV27 and TRBJ2-1; 11 nucleotides align to TRBD2. The CDR3 sequence is 16 residues long. Losses at the gene ends were 1 base for V and 10 bases for J; bases not matched to a gene: 9. Germline CDR1 is MNHEY and CDR2 is SMNVEV (reference sequence). The CDR3 sequence is CASSLLLAGETGEQFF. CDR3 coding DNA: TGTGCCAGCAGTTTATTACTAGCGGGAGAAACGGGGGAGCAGTTCTTC.

The V gene is TRBV4-1, the J gene TRBJ2-3; TRBD2 matches 16 bases. CDR1 is MGHRA and CDR2 is YSYEKL in the germline V gene. The CDR3 runs to 14 residues. V lost 6 bases and J lost 6; bases outside the gene matches: 0. The CDR3 spells CASRGLAGGDTQYF. CDR3 sequence (DNA): TGCGCCAGCAGGGGACTAGCGGGGGGGGATACGCAGTATTTT.

V gene TRBV29-1 combines with J gene TRBJ2-2; D possibly corresponds to TRBD1 (5 bases). CDR1 is SQVTM and CDR2 is ANQGSEA in the germline V gene. Trimming left V 2 bases short and J 3 bases short, with 16 bases between. This CDR3 has 16 residues. The CDR3 nucleotides are TGCAGCGTTGAAAGGGGAAGCGCCGACCACACCGGGGAGCTGTTTTTT. Protein product: CSVERGSADHTGELFF.

The V call is TRBV5-8, the J call TRBJ2-3, with 13 nucleotides matching TRBD2. This CDR3 has 17 residues. V trimming: 0 bases; J trimming: 4 bases; junction bases outside the gene matches: 5. Germline CDR1 and CDR2: SGHTS and YDEGEE. CDR3 nucleotide sequence: TGTGCCAGCAGCTTGGGACTAGCGGGAGGAGGCGCAGATACGCAGTATTTT. Translated, it gives CASSLGLAGGGADTQYF.

Only a few counts were recorded for this clone. The chain has TRBV7-2 and TRBJ2-7; possible D gene TRBD1, 7 bases. This CDR3 has 15 amino acids. V shed 5 bases and J shed 3 bases, with 17 bases lying between them. Germline values: CDR1 SGHTA, CDR2 FQGNSA. In nucleotides, the CDR3 is TGTGCCAGCAGCCCCCTGGAGGGGGCCGGCTACGAGCAGTACTTC. It is translated as CASSPLEGAGYEQYF.

This clone was seen more than once but under ten times. This chain connects TRBV14 to TRBJ1-4, with a weak D call TRBD1 (6 bases). Germline CDR1 and CDR2: SGHDN and FVKESK. The CDR3 consists of 18 residues. Trimming shortened V by 11 bases and J by 3 bases, and 28 bases separated the two germline ends. CDR3 nucleotide sequence: TGTGCCCACCCAGGGTTCGTCAAGGGGGTGAGGTCTAATGAAAAACTGTTTTTT. It yields the protein CAHPGFVKGVRSNEKLFF.